This entry features one T cell receptor (beta chain) sequence. Its antigen is unknown. This entry is derived from a study of cytomegalovirus exposure and HLA in healthy donors. Use of 60 Vbeta and 13 Jbeta primers characterized the PCR. Clones were sequenced by immunoSEQ multiplex PCR, and TCRdb holds only the in-frame ones, with some missing. The data contain some 110,000 clones, 75% to 80% of them seen just once; the ten biggest clones take up roughly 6.2%. Whole-study findings and limits: Testing in vitro showed three CMV-associated chains specific for CMV antigens. HLA-A and HLA-B allele assignments for most subjects were reportedly predicted accurately using TCR beta sequences. An observed cluster of highly shared sequence variants was recorded as a likely sequencing artifact. Compared with the roughly 670-donor mean, an Asian-associated ancestry cluster reportedly had fewer N-insertions, according to a later analysis.

This sequence was found in a man aged 60 to 75 in good health and CMV-seropositive. Sequenced material: PBMCs.

CDR3 protein: CASSPPREMNTEAFF. DNA for the CDR3: TGTGCCAGCTCACCACCCCGAGAAATGAACACTGAAGCTTTCTTT. The V call is TRBV18, the J call TRBJ1-1; unclear D gene. With 0 bases removed from V and 0 bases from J, the gap between germline ends came to 8 bases. Germline V lookup: CDR1 KGHSH, CDR2 LQKENI. The CDR3 has 15 amino acids.